Reported below is one T cell receptor beta chain. V was shortened by 0 bases and J by 4 bases, with 12 bases between the two germline ends. The CDR3 sequence is 15 residues long. CDR1 and CDR2 (germline): LGHNA, YSLEER. The sample comes from a study of OX40 agonist ivuxolimab in advanced cancers. Across the study: Dose-escalation subjects each had hepatocellular carcinoma, melanoma, renal cell or head and neck cancer. Partial responses were achieved by three patients: one hepatocellular carcinoma, two cutaneous melanoma.

Some clones are missing from TCRdb's copy, which holds only in-frame ones; the method was immunoSEQ multiplex PCR. The data contain fewer than 55,000 clones, around nine tenths of them singletons. The source was CD4+ or CD8+ T cells sorted from blood, collected in a trial of the OX40 agonist ivuxolimab. The chain recombines TRBV4-3 with TRBJ1-2; D may be TRBD1 (6 bases). The sequence was obtained from an adult with an advanced solid tumor such as melanoma, head and neck, liver or kidney cancer. The CDR3 bases are TGCGCCAGCAGCCAAGATTCGGACAGCGCCTATGGCTACACCTTC. It is translated as CASSQDSDSAYGYTF.